The next 29 T cell receptor beta chains were all read from a single sample in a study of T cells in Graves' hyperthyroidism and ophthalmopathy. Amplification of TCR beta CDR3 regions used RNA as the template. First-round RT-PCR targeting the TCR CDR3 was performed with the HTBI primer set. TCRdb recomputed calls from the multiplex PCR reads with MiXCR, one row per CDR3 protein. The profile shows 480,000 or so distinct CDR3 sequences, around 50% of them singletons. Sequences were obtained from peripheral blood or thyroid tissue (not recorded which). The receptors here all came from an adult woman with Graves' disease, either hyperthyroidism or ophthalmopathy (not recorded which).

The V call is TRBV19, the J call TRBJ1-5; the D gene is possibly TRBD1 (5 bases). V lost 6 bases and J lost 7, with 13 bases in between. The CDR3 covers 13 residues. Looked up from germline, CDR1 is LNHDA and CDR2 is SQIVND (reference sequence). The chain's CDR3 is CASRDKGGQPQHF. The CDR3 bases are TGTGCCAGTAGGGACAAGGGAGGGCAGCCCCAGCATTTT.

The chain uses TRBV12-3 or TRBV12-4 and TRBJ1-1; TRBD1 aligns across 7 bases. CDR3 length equals 15 residues. J lost 0 bases, V lost 6 bases, and 7 bases had no gene match. The CDR3 spells CASSQAGQVNTEAFF. The CDR3 DNA reads TGTGCCAGCAGCCAAGCCGGACAGGTGAACACTGAAGCTTTCTTT.

This clonotype was detected many times. The chain has TRBV7-9 and TRBJ1-4, with a tentative D call TRBD1 (5 bases). Per germline, CDR1 SEHNR and CDR2 FQNEAQ (reference sequence). The CDR3 loop spans 13 amino acids. With 5 bases removed from V and 7 bases from J, the gap between germline ends came to 11 bases. The CDR3 spells CASSQRQSEKLFF. The DNA of the CDR3 is TGTGCCAGCAGCCAAAGACAGAGTGAAAAACTGTTTTTT.

The V call is TRBV15, the J call TRBJ2-5; D is uncertain. CDR1 and CDR2 (germline): LNHNV, YYDKDF (reference sequence). Trimming took 0 bases from V and 5 from J, leaving 13 bases between them. The CDR3 is 15 residues long. The CDR3, as DNA: TGTGCCACCAGCAGAGATAGGACGGCCTGGGAGACCCAGTACTTC. Translation gives CATSRDRTAWETQYF.

This chain links TRBV19 with TRBJ1-1; the match to TRBD1 covers 8 bases. Germline trimming cut 10 bases from V and 5 bases from J; bases unmatched to any gene: 6. The germline gives CDR1 LNHDA, CDR2 SQIVND (reference sequence). This CDR3 region has 12 residues. CDR3 loop: CATYRGTTEAFF. The CDR3 DNA reads as TGTGCCACTTACAGGGGGACGACTGAAGCTTTCTTT.

The chain uses TRBV7-6 and TRBJ2-5; unclear D gene. The V end was cut by 3 bases, the J end by 2 bases, with 7 bases between. Germline V gene sequence: CDR1 SGHVS, CDR2 FNYEAQ. The CDR3 length is 13 residues. The CDR3 loop is CASSFHQQETQYF. CDR3 coding DNA: TGTGCCAGCAGCTTTCACCAACAAGAGACCCAGTACTTC.

This clonotype was counted only a few times. The rearrangement joins TRBV9 to TRBJ1-1, with a possible D match to TRBD1 (5 bases). Trimming took 0 bases from V and 3 from J, leaving 12 bases between them. The CDR3 extends over 15 amino acids. Germline V gene lookup returns CDR1 SGDLS and CDR2 YYNGEE. The CDR3 loop is CASSVEGHLDTEAFF. DNA for the CDR3: TGTGCCAGCAGCGTAGAAGGACACCTAGACACTGAAGCTTTCTTT.

The chain is built from TRBV19 and TRBJ1-5; 7 bases are a match to TRBD1. The ends lost 8 bases at V and 9 bases at J; junction bases unmatched: 13. In germline, CDR1 is LNHDA, CDR2 SQIVND (reference sequence). There are 14 residues in the CDR3. In nucleotides, the CDR3 is TGTGCCAGTGGCAGACAGGGTTCGTGGCGGCCCCAGCATTTT. Protein: CASGRQGSWRPQHF.

The genes are TRBV20-1 and TRBJ1-5; 8 positions match TRBD1. Germline assignment: CDR1 DFQATT and CDR2 SNEGSKA (reference sequence). The CDR3 extends over 13 amino acids. Trimming took 4 bases from V and 7 from J; bases not matched to a gene: 6. CDR3 DNA sequence: TGCAGTGCTATCCCGGACAGGGACCAGCCCCAGCATTTT. Its protein is CSAIPDRDQPQHF.

This clonotype appeared a few times. The gene calls are TRBV10-3 and TRBJ2-7, with 9 bases that match TRBD1. CDR3 length equals 16 residues. Germline V CDR1 and CDR2: ENHRY, SYGVKD. Trimming at V came to 3 bases and at J to 7 bases, leaving 13 bases not matched to a gene. CDR3 DNA sequence: TGTGCCATCAGTGACCGAACCGGGACAGGGCCGCGAGAGCAGTACTTC. It encodes CAISDRTGTGPREQYF.

With respect to this clonotype: One end of the junction does not line up with germline, which may come from a read error. The gene calls are TRBV5-1 and TRBJ1-1, with no clear D. Germline loops: CDR1 SGHRS, CDR2 YFSETQ. The CDR3 length is 14 residues. CDR3 sequence reads: CASSLEGLKTEAFF. Written as DNA, the CDR3 is TGCGCCAGCAGCTTGGAAGGGTTGAAAACTGAAGCTTTCTTT.

On this clonotype: This could be a read error, since a much larger clone is one nucleotide away. This chain connects TRBV7-2 to TRBJ2-7, with 7 bases matching TRBD2. Germline CDR1 is SGHTA and CDR2 is FQGNSA. The CDR3 runs to 14 residues. With 1 base clipped from V and 3 bases from J, the junction kept 3 bases outside the gene matches. The CDR3 loop reads CASSLGGRGYEQYF. The DNA of the CDR3 is TGTGCCAGCAGCTTAGGCGGGAGAGGCTACGAGCAGTACTTC.

This clonotype was recorded many times. V gene TRBV5-6 combines with J gene TRBJ2-7; TRBD2 matches 7 bases. The V segment lost 8 bases and the J segment 1 base; nucleotides outside the gene matches: 9. This CDR3 is built from 14 residues. The germline gives CDR1 SGHDT, CDR2 YYEEEE. The chain's CDR3 is CASSPTGGSYEQYF. DNA for the CDR3: TGTGCCAGTAGTCCCACGGGAGGATCCTACGAGCAGTACTTC.

The chain is built from TRBV2 and TRBJ1-1, with 7 bases that match TRBD1. Germline-derived CDR1 and CDR2 are SNHLY and FYNNEI. The CDR3 extends over 14 amino acids. Unmatched junction bases numbered 13, after V lost 5 bases and J lost 10 bases. The CDR3 spells CASSPDRAIRGAFF. Here the CDR3 DNA reads TGTGCCAGCAGTCCCGACAGGGCGATCCGGGGAGCTTTCTTT.

This clonotype was counted between two and nine times. J is TRBJ1-1 and V is TRBV11-2; tentative D call: TRBD1 (5 bases). Germline CDR1 and CDR2: SGHAT and FQNNGV. The V end was cut by 6 bases, the J end by 7 bases, with 12 bases between. The length of the CDR3 is 12 residues. The CDR3 region has the DNA TGTGCCAGCAGTGGCGCGGGGCTTGAAGCTTTCTTT. Encoded protein: CASSGAGLEAFF.

A word on this clonotype: Being one base from a much bigger clone, this may be a read error. The V call is TRBV6-4, the J call TRBJ2-2, with TRBD1 matching over 8 bases. V was pared by 6 bases and J by 4 bases, with 4 bases of the junction left unmatched. The germline V gene encodes CDR1 MRHNA and CDR2 SNTAGT. The CDR3 is 14 amino acids. CDR3 nucleotide sequence: TGTGCCAGCAGGGCAGGGGGCGTCACCGGGGAGCTGTTTTTT. Its protein product is CASRAGGVTGELFF.

This clonotype has only a few counts. The chain carries TRBV20-1 and TRBJ2-2; 11 positions match TRBD1. This CDR3 is 16 amino acids long. V lost 0 bases, J lost 6 bases, and 6 bases stayed unmatched. The germline CDR1 and CDR2 sequences are DFQATT and SNEGSKA (reference sequence). The CDR3 spells CSARDKGTGGAGELFF. The DNA for the CDR3 is TGCAGTGCTAGAGATAAAGGGACAGGGGGGGCCGGGGAGCTGTTTTTT.

V usage is TRBV5-4 and J usage is TRBJ2-5; 7 positions agree with TRBD1. The junction had 6 bases not matched to a gene; V was cut back by 4 bases and J by 3 bases. CDR3 size: 14 residues. Per the germline V gene, CDR1 is SGHNT and CDR2 is YYREEE (reference sequence). The CDR3 sequence: CASSNPGTEETQYF. CDR3 nucleotide sequence: TGTGCCAGCAGCAACCCCGGGACAGAAGAGACCCAGTACTTC.

As to this clonotype: The final CDR3 position lacks the conserved phenylalanine or tryptophan, pointing to a likely read error. It is unclear where the CDR3 begins or ends on the DNA, so no DNA is shown, and the CDR3 is as TCRdb lists it. V gene TRBV20-1 combines with J gene TRBJ1-2. Germline assignment: CDR1 DFQATT and CDR2 SNEGSKA (reference sequence). The CDR3 numbers 14 amino acids, ends counted. The CDR3 sequence: CSAETRTSGRTYSY.

The sample holds many counts of this clonotype. The genes are TRBV6-2 or TRBV6-3 and TRBJ1-1; 12 nucleotides align to TRBD1. The germline V gene has CDR1 MNHEY and CDR2 SVGEGT. With V trimmed by 9 bases and J by 6 bases, 5 bases remained unmatched. The CDR3 consists of 13 residues. The CDR3 spells CASQGQGASEAFF. The CDR3 DNA reads TGTGCCAGTCAGGGACAGGGGGCCTCTGAAGCTTTCTTT.

This clonotype was found once. The V gene is TRBV7-9, the J gene TRBJ2-7; D unresolved. Germline assignment: CDR1 SEHNR and CDR2 FQNEAQ (reference sequence). This CDR3 contains 12 residues. Trimming removed 5 bases at V and 3 bases at J, with 8 bases between. CDR3 sequence: CASSPGYYEQYF. As DNA, the CDR3 is TGTGCCAGCAGCCCCGGGTACTACGAGCAGTACTTC.

The chain is built from TRBV5-1 and TRBJ1-1, with D uncertain. V was pared by 6 bases and J by 3 bases, with 9 bases between. Germline-derived CDR1 and CDR2 are SGHRS and YFSETQ. This CDR3 spans 12 amino acids. For the CDR3, the DNA is TGCGCCAGCACTACTGGGGACACTGAAGCTTTCTTT. It specifies CASTTGDTEAFF.

This clonotype was seen many times. This sequence joins TRBV9 and TRBJ2-7; unclear D gene. The CDR3 covers 13 residues. The germline gives CDR1 SGDLS, CDR2 YYNGEE. Deletions cut 0 bases from V and 6 bases from J, with 10 bases between. CDR3 protein: CASSVVAGGEQYF. The CDR3 DNA sequence: TGTGCCAGCAGCGTAGTAGCCGGTGGCGAGCAGTACTTC.

V and J are TRBV7-9 and TRBJ1-6; D is unclear. The V and J ends lost 5 bases and 9 bases respectively, with 29 bases between them. Per germline, CDR1 SEHNR and CDR2 FQNEAQ (reference sequence). The length of the CDR3 is 19 residues. DNA for the CDR3: TGTGCCAGCAGCCCCCCTTCGGGTTCCTACGCCCAAAAAAGTTCACCCCTCCACTTT. Residues: CASSPPSGSYAQKSSPLHF.

This clonotype has a handful of counts. The V and J genes are TRBV28 and TRBJ1-2; no clear D. V lost 5 bases and J lost 4, with 17 bases in between. Germline V CDR1 and CDR2: MDHEN, SYDVKM. The CDR3 is 15 amino acids. CDR3 protein: CASSLAATRGYGYTF. The CDR3 nucleotides read TGTGCCAGCAGTCTGGCGGCCACCCGGGGCTATGGCTACACCTTC.

V and J are TRBV7-9 and TRBJ1-6; 9 nucleotides align to TRBD1. Germline CDR1 is SEHNR and CDR2 is FQNEAQ (reference sequence). This CDR3 spans 16 amino acids. V was clipped by 7 bases and J by 9 bases; unmatched bases: 13. The CDR3 bases are TGTGCCAGCAACCCCACCGGGACAGGGATTTCTTCACCCCTCCACTTT. It yields the protein CASNPTGTGISSPLHF.

Regarding this clonotype: The conserved phenylalanine or tryptophan normally closing the CDR3 is absent here, so this likely arose from a read error. The V and J genes are TRBV20-1 and TRBJ1-6, with 10 bases aligning to TRBD1. Trimming at V came to 3 bases and at J to 8 bases, leaving 4 bases not matched to a gene. Germline assignment: CDR1 DFQATT and CDR2 SNEGSKA (reference sequence). The CDR3 sequence is 14 residues long. CDR3 sequence: CSARGDRGHSPLHS. DNA for the CDR3: TGCAGTGCTAGGGGGGACAGGGGACATTCACCCCTCCACTCT.

On this clonotype itself: The conserved closing phenylalanine or tryptophan is absent in this CDR3, likely reflecting a read error. It is unclear where the CDR3 begins or ends on the DNA, so no DNA is shown, and the CDR3 is as TCRdb lists it. The J gene is TRBJ2-3, the V gene TRBV7-2; the tabulated D call, TRBD2, remains unverified against the DNA. 14 amino acids form the CDR3, both terminal residues included. Germline CDR1 is SGHTA and CDR2 is FQGNSA. CDR3 sequence reads: CASSLAYLAPPYNV.

This clonotype was seen ten or more times. The chain is built from TRBV7-8 and TRBJ1-4, with D possibly TRBD1 on 5 matching bases. Per the germline V gene, CDR1 is SGHVS and CDR2 is FQNEAQ. V was pared by 4 bases and J by 7 bases, with 19 bases between. This CDR3 has 16 amino acids. The CDR3 DNA follows: TGTGCCAGCAGCTCCGTTTTGGGGGGAGGGAGTGAAAAACTGTTTTTT. It yields the protein CASSSVLGGGSEKLFF.